This TCR beta chain was documented in a study of monozygotic twins with inflammatory bowel disease. Germline V gene data show CDR1 as DFQATT and CDR2 as SNEGSKA (reference sequence). The CDR3 has 13 residues. TCRdb re-called the 5' RACE reads; one entry per CDR3 protein, DNA not given. This repertoire comprises about 160,000 distinct CDR3 sequences; its ten largest clones make up 2.4%. This receptor was obtained from a human donor with ulcerative colitis or Crohn's disease, or a healthy co-twin of an affected twin (not recorded which). Sequenced material: blood. This chain links TRBV20-1 with TRBJ1-2. The chain's CDR3 is CSARDHSRYGYTF.